A single sample gave rise to the 17 T cell receptor beta chains below, sequenced in a study of T cell changes during pregnancy in multiple sclerosis (dated 2019 in TCRdb). The library was built by means of the immunoSEQ multiplex PCR assay. The clones in this table, taken by TCRdb from immuneACCESS, are in-frame only. Not every clone is retained; where verified, under half of the shortfall comes from an unresolved V gene, and the cause of the rest is unknown. This sample comprises roughly 100,000 clones, 91% of them detected only once. In total, the top ten clones hold more than 1.5% of the sample. Sample: peripheral blood, taken after pregnancy. These receptors were collected from a female donor in good health, enrolled as a control in a pregnancy study.

This chain connects TRBV2 to TRBJ2-1, with TRBD1 identical over 8 bases. J gave up 11 bases and V 6 bases, and 6 bases lay outside the gene matches. Germline assignment: CDR1 SNHLY and CDR2 FYNNEI. The CDR3 spans 12 residues. The CDR3 sequence is CASREGQVQQFF. The CDR3 DNA is TGTGCCAGCAGGGAGGGACAGGTACAGCAGTTCTTC. The complete variable domain, with remaining parts taken from reference TRBV2 and TRBJ2-1, reads EPEVTQTPSHQVTQMGQEVILRCVPISNHLYFYWYRQILGQKVEFLVSFYNNEISEKSEIFDDQFSVERPDGSNFTLKIRSTKLEDSAMYFCASREGQVQQFFGPGTRLTVL.

The chain employs TRBV2 and TRBJ2-7, with D perhaps TRBD1 (6 bases). CDR1 is SNHLY and CDR2 is FYNNEI in the germline V gene. V lost 6 bases, J lost 2 bases, and 8 bases lay in between. The CDR3 covers 12 residues. The CDR3 sequence: CASRDSPYEQYF. CDR3 nucleotides: TGTGCCAGCAGGGACAGCCCCTACGAGCAGTACTTC.

The DNA of the CDR3 is TGTGCCAGCAGTTTGGCACTAGCGGGCACAGATACGCAGTATTTT. This sequence encodes CASSLALAGTDTQYF. The rearrangement joins TRBV27 to TRBJ2-3; 8 bases are shared with TRBD2. The CDR3 has 15 residues. Germline loops: CDR1 MNHEY, CDR2 SMNVEV (reference sequence). The V and J ends lost 3 bases and 1 base, in that order; junction bases with no gene match: 3.

The chain is built from TRBV4-2 and TRBJ2-5, with 9 nucleotides matching TRBD2. CDR3 size: 17 residues. V was pared by 1 base and J by 1 base, with 7 bases of the junction left unmatched. Germline V gene sequence: CDR1 LGHNA, CDR2 YNFKEQ. The CDR3 DNA reads as TGTGCCAGCAGCCAAGGGAGTAGCGGGGGCCCCCAAGAGACCCAGTACTTC. Its translation: CASSQGSSGGPQETQYF.

The rearrangement uses TRBV27 and TRBJ1-1; 9 positions match TRBD1. Unmatched junction bases numbered 12, after V lost 5 bases and J lost 5 bases. This CDR3 contains 16 residues. CDR1 is MNHEY, CDR2 SMNVEV, per germline (reference sequence). CDR3 sequence reads: CASSIPTGTGRTEAFF. For the CDR3, the DNA is TGTGCCAGCAGTATACCTACTGGGACAGGGAGAACTGAAGCTTTCTTT.

The rearrangement links TRBV10-3 to TRBJ1-1; 7 positions match TRBD1. Germline-derived CDR1 and CDR2 are ENHRY and SYGVKD. V lost 7 bases and J lost 4; bases outside the gene matches: 3. The CDR3 sequence is 12 residues long. CDR3 amino acids: CAIKAGGTEAFF. Here the CDR3 DNA reads TGTGCCATCAAGGCAGGGGGCACTGAAGCTTTCTTT.

This chain connects TRBV5-1 to TRBJ2-3; tentative D call: TRBD1 (6 bases). Per the germline V gene, CDR1 is SGHRS and CDR2 is YFSETQ. This CDR3 has 14 amino acids. Trimming took 3 bases from V and 1 from J, leaving 9 bases between them. Here the CDR3 reads CASSSTGRTDTQYF. In DNA form, the CDR3 reads TGCGCCAGCAGCTCGACAGGCCGCACAGATACGCAGTATTTT.

This chain uses TRBV5-4 with TRBJ2-1; TRBD2 aligns across 10 bases. With 2 bases clipped from V and 2 bases from J, the junction kept 1 base outside the gene matches. Looked up from germline, CDR1 is SGHNT and CDR2 is YYREEE (reference sequence). The CDR3 spans 15 residues. The CDR3 spells CASSLSGGAYNEQFF. The CDR3 coding sequence is TGTGCCAGCAGCTTAAGCGGGGGGGCCTACAATGAGCAGTTCTTC.

The chain combines TRBV2 with TRBJ1-2; D is perhaps TRBD1 (6 bases). Per germline, CDR1 SNHLY and CDR2 FYNNEI. V lost 5 bases and J 2 bases, leaving 12 bases between the germline ends. The CDR3 is 14 residues long. This CDR3 is CASSTLTGNYGYTF. The DNA of the CDR3 is TGTGCCAGCAGTACCCTCACAGGGAACTATGGCTACACCTTC.

The chain has TRBV4-2 and TRBJ2-1, with TRBD1 matching over 9 bases. The V gene end was trimmed by 4 bases and the J gene end by 3 bases; junction bases not matched to a gene: 16. CDR1 and CDR2 (germline): LGHNA, YNFKEQ. The CDR3 contains 19 residues. For the CDR3, the DNA is TGTGCCAGCAGCCGGGCGGGACAGGGTGGCAATGGGGTCTACAATGAGCAGTTCTTC. Translating gives CASSRAGQGGNGVYNEQFF.

The chain is built from TRBV6-1 and TRBJ2-5, with 10 bases aligning to TRBD2. The CDR3 sequence is 15 residues long. Germline values: CDR1 MNHNS, CDR2 SASEGT. J lost 4 bases, V lost 6 bases, and 8 bases had no gene match. As DNA, the CDR3 is TGTGCCAGCAGGGCTAGCGGGGGAAAAGGAGAGACCCAGTACTTC. Amino acid sequence: CASRASGGKGETQYF.

This clone was recorded once. The chain combines TRBV10-3 with TRBJ1-2; TRBD1 might be the D (6 bases). This CDR3 is built from 14 residues. Trimming left V 6 bases short and J 4 bases short, with 15 bases between. Looked up from germline, CDR1 is ENHRY and CDR2 is SYGVKD. DNA for the CDR3: TGTGCCATCAGCGAAACCGACAGGACCTATGGCTACACCTTC. It is translated as CAISETDRTYGYTF.

The V call is TRBV15, the J call TRBJ2-3; 11 nucleotides agree with TRBD2. This CDR3 has 15 amino acids. V was clipped by 8 bases and J by 5 bases; unmatched bases: 9. The V gene's germline CDR1 is LNHNV and CDR2 YYDKDF (reference sequence). The DNA for the CDR3 is TGTGCCACCTCTCCTCTAGCGGGGGGATTAGATACGCAGTATTTT. Its translation is CATSPLAGGLDTQYF. Complete variable domain (other parts from reference TRBV15 and TRBJ2-3): DAMVIQNPRYQVTQFGKPVTLSCSQTLNHNVMYWYQQKSSQAPKLLFHYYDKDFNNEADTPDNFQSRRPNTSFCFLDIRSPGLGDTAMYLCATSPLAGGLDTQYFGPGTRLTVL.

The chain couples TRBV10-3 to TRBJ2-5; possibly TRBD2 for D (5 bases). The CDR3 is 16 amino acids. The ends were cut back, 0 bases at V and 3 bases at J, with 14 bases in the middle. CDR1 and CDR2 from the germline V gene are ENHRY and SYGVKD. The CDR3 protein is CAISESTESGEETQYF. The CDR3 bases are TGTGCCATCAGTGAGTCGACTGAGTCCGGGGAAGAGACCCAGTACTTC.

This sequence joins TRBV4-3 and TRBJ1-2; 8 positions match TRBD1. The trim removed 3 bases at V and 3 bases at J, leaving 3 bases unmatched. CDR1 and CDR2 from the germline V gene are LGHNA and YSLEER. This CDR3 spans 14 amino acids. The CDR3 nucleotides read TGCGCCAGCAGCCAGCACAGGGGGGACTATGGCTACACCTTC. It specifies CASSQHRGDYGYTF.

The CDR3 DNA sequence: TGTGCCAGCAGCCCCGACAGCCAAGAGACCCAGTACTTC. It codes for CASSPDSQETQYF. This chain uses TRBV7-2 with TRBJ2-5, with D tentatively TRBD1 (5 bases). The CDR3 is made up of 13 amino acids. In germline, CDR1 is SGHTA, CDR2 FQGNSA. V was trimmed by 5 bases and J by 1 base, leaving 8 bases between them.

The genes are TRBV7-9 and TRBJ2-2, with TRBD2 identical over 8 bases. The J segment lost 1 base and the V segment lost 6 bases, leaving 13 bases of the junction unmatched. There are 18 residues in the CDR3. From germline, CDR1 is SEHNR and CDR2 FQNEAQ (reference sequence). The CDR3 reads CASRSPEPGLENTGELFF. The CDR3 DNA sequence: TGTGCCAGCAGATCCCCGGAACCGGGACTAGAGAACACCGGGGAGCTGTTTTTT.